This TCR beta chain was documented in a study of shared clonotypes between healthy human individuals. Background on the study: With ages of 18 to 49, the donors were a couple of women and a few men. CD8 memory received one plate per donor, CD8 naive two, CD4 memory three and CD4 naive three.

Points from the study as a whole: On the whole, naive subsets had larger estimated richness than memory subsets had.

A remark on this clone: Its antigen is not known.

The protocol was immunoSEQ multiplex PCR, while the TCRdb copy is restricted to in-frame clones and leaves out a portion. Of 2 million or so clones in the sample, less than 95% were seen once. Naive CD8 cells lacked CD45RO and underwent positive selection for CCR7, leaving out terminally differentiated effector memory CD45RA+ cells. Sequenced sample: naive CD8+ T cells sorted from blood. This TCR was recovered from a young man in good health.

CDR3 sequence: CASSHPMGRDLTNTGELFF. Here the CDR3 DNA reads TGTGCCAGCAGCCACCCCATGGGGAGGGATCTGACGAACACCGGGGAGCTGTTTTTT. This chain uses TRBV9 with TRBJ2-2; 7 bases match TRBD2. Unmatched junction bases numbered 15, after V lost 4 bases and J lost 0 bases. The CDR3 contains 19 residues. CDR1 is SGDLS, CDR2 YYNGEE, per germline.